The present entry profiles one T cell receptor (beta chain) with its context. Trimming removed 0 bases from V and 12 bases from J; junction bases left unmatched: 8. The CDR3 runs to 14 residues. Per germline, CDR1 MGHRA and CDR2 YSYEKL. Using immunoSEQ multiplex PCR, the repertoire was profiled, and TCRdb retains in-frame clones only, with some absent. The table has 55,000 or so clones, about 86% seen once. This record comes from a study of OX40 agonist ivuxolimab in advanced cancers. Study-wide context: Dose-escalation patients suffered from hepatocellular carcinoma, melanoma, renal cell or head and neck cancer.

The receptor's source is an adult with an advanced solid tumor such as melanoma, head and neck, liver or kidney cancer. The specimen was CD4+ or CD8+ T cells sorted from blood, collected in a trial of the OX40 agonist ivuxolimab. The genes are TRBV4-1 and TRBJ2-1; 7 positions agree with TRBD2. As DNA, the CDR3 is TGCGCCAGCAGCCAAGATCCAAGGACTAGAAGGCAGTTCTTC. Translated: CASSQDPRTRRQFF.